The 24 T cell receptor beta chains below all came from one sample that was sequenced in a study of blood T cell repertoires in COVID-19. Some clones are missing from TCRdb's copy, which holds only in-frame ones; the method was immunoSEQ multiplex PCR. Of roughly 65,000 clones listed, approximately 93% are singletons. Input material: peripheral blood. The receptors here all came from a man between 65 and 85 years old with active COVID-19.

This clone was counted once. The chain recombines TRBV5-1 with TRBJ2-1, with 7 nucleotides matching TRBD1. Germline lookup yields CDR1 SGHRS and CDR2 YFSETQ. CDR3 length equals 14 residues. Losses at the gene ends were 4 bases for V and 1 base for J; bases not matched to a gene: 2. The CDR3 DNA follows: TGCGCCAGCAGCATGGGACAGTCCTACAATGAGCAGTTCTTC. It encodes CASSMGQSYNEQFF.

This clone was recorded once. This chain joins TRBV19 and TRBJ1-5, with unresolved D. Trimming cost V 0 bases and J 3 bases, with 15 bases left between them. The CDR3 runs 17 residues. Germline V gene lookup returns CDR1 LNHDA and CDR2 SQIVND (reference sequence). This CDR3 reads CASSIDWEGRNNQPQHF. The CDR3 DNA sequence: TGTGCCAGTAGTATAGATTGGGAGGGAAGGAACAATCAGCCCCAGCATTTT. The complete variable domain, with remaining parts taken from reference TRBV19 and TRBJ1-5, reads DGGITQSPKYLFRKEGQNVTLSCEQNLNHDAMYWYRQDPGQGLRLIYYSQIVNDFQKGDIAEGYSVSREKKESFPLTVTSAQKNPTAFYLCASSIDWEGRNNQPQHFGDGTRLSIL.

The CDR3 DNA reads TGTGCCACCAGCAGGGGACACCCCCAAGAGACCCAGTACTTC. Translated, it gives CATSRGHPQETQYF. The rearrangement uses TRBV15 and TRBJ2-5; perhaps TRBD1 as D (6 bases). V lost 3 bases, J lost 1 base, and 9 bases lay in between. The germline V gene has CDR1 LNHNV and CDR2 YYDKDF (reference sequence). The CDR3 length is 14 residues.

CDR3 sequence reads: CASNRGGPNYGYTF. For the CDR3, the DNA is TGTGCCAGTAATCGGGGGGGACCAAACTATGGCTACACCTTC. The rearrangement joins TRBV19 to TRBJ1-2, with a weak D call TRBD1 (5 bases). The CDR3 has 14 amino acids. The germline V gene encodes CDR1 LNHDA and CDR2 SQIVND (reference sequence). Trimming stripped 7 bases from V and 2 bases from J, with 14 bases between.

This chain joins TRBV7-2 and TRBJ1-2; 7 nucleotides align to TRBD1. CDR1 and CDR2 from the germline V gene are SGHTA and FQGNSA. The V gene end was trimmed by 2 bases and the J gene end by 7 bases; junction bases not matched to a gene: 10. This CDR3 contains 15 residues. The DNA of the CDR3 is TGTGCCAGCAGCTTAATTTCGACAGGGCAGGGTGGCTACACCTTC. It specifies CASSLISTGQGGYTF.

This sequence joins TRBV5-8 and TRBJ1-3, with no clear D. The CDR3 totals 15 residues. V gave up 0 bases and J gave up 2 bases, with 9 bases separating them. Germline V gene lookup returns CDR1 SGHTS and CDR2 YDEGEE. As DNA, the CDR3 is TGTGCCAGCAGCTTGGGCATCCAGGCTGGAAACACCATATATTTT. Translation gives CASSLGIQAGNTIYF.

V usage is TRBV7-9 and J usage is TRBJ1-2; 9 nucleotides align to TRBD1. CDR1 SEHNR and CDR2 FQNEAQ come from the germline V gene (reference sequence). V lost 1 base, J lost 8 bases, and 11 bases stayed unmatched. The CDR3 has 16 amino acids. The CDR3 nucleotides are TGTGCCAGCAGCTTAGGGGGACAGGGTTTGTTCGACGGCTACACCTTC. This translates into CASSLGGQGLFDGYTF.

The genes are TRBV7-3 and TRBJ1-3; TRBD1 is a possible D gene (6 bases). The V end lost 0 bases, the J end lost 2 bases, and 11 bases lay between the germline ends. This CDR3 is built from 16 residues. Germline V CDR1 and CDR2: SGHTA, FQGTGA. For the CDR3, the DNA is TGTGCCAGCAGCTTAACTGGCAGGGGAACTGGAAACACCATATATTTT. Its translation is CASSLTGRGTGNTIYF.

This clone turned up a few times. This chain uses TRBV7-2 with TRBJ1-2, with 8 bases lining up with TRBD1. Germline-derived CDR1 and CDR2 are SGHTA and FQGNSA. V dropped 9 bases and J dropped 8; count of bases not matched to a gene: 5. The CDR3 runs 11 residues. The CDR3 here is CARRTGLGYTF. CDR3 nucleotide sequence: TGTGCCAGACGGACAGGGTTAGGCTACACCTTC.

CDR3 protein: CATSRDVQGGNTEAFF. The CDR3 bases are TGTGCCACCAGCAGAGATGTGCAGGGAGGGAACACTGAAGCTTTCTTT. The V and J genes are TRBV15 and TRBJ1-1; possibly TRBD1 for D (5 bases). The CDR3 is made up of 16 amino acids. Between the trimmed V and J ends, which lost 0 bases and 1 base, there was a span of 12 bases. Germline-derived CDR1 and CDR2 are LNHNV and YYDKDF (reference sequence).

The chain employs TRBV24-1 and TRBJ2-1, with TRBD2 matching 12 bases. The CDR3 consists of 16 residues. CDR1 KGHDR and CDR2 SFDVKD come from the germline V gene. Unmatched junction bases numbered 4, after V lost 4 bases and J lost 4 bases. This CDR3 is CATSDPSGGEYNEQFF. CDR3 in DNA: TGTGCCACCAGTGACCCTAGCGGGGGGGAATACAATGAGCAGTTCTTC.

The chain joins TRBV18 to TRBJ2-7; 9 bases are a match to TRBD1. The CDR3 is 15 residues long. J was trimmed by 6 bases and V by 1 base; bases with no gene match: 7. Germline V gene data show CDR1 as KGHSH and CDR2 as LQKENI. CDR3 in DNA: TGTGCCAGCTCACCACGCAGGGACAGGGCAGTCGAGCAGTACTTC. Residues: CASSPRRDRAVEQYF.

This chain uses TRBV4-2 with TRBJ2-7; TRBD1 matches at 9 bases. Germline V gene lookup returns CDR1 LGHNA and CDR2 YNFKEQ. V lost 0 bases, J lost 3 bases, and 3 bases stayed unmatched. The CDR3 consists of 15 residues. For the CDR3, the DNA is TGTGCCAGCAGCCAAGACCCGACAGGGGGCTACGAGCAGTACTTC. It yields the protein CASSQDPTGGYEQYF.

The genes are TRBV2 and TRBJ1-6; 7 nucleotides align to TRBD1. With V trimmed by 8 bases and J by 7 bases, 8 bases remained unmatched. This CDR3 contains 14 residues. Germline lookup yields CDR1 SNHLY and CDR2 FYNNEI. The CDR3 nucleotides read TGTGCCAGCGCCCCGACAGGGAACAATTCACCCCTCCACTTT. The encoded protein is CASAPTGNNSPLHF.

The chain uses TRBV6-6 and TRBJ1-1; the D gene is possibly TRBD1 (6 bases). The CDR3 loop spans 14 amino acids. Between the trimmed V and J ends, which lost 6 bases and 1 base, there was a span of 12 bases. Germline CDR1 is MNHNY and CDR2 is SVGAGI (reference sequence). The CDR3: CASRTTGGNTEAFF. The CDR3 DNA reads TGTGCCAGCAGGACGACAGGTGGGAACACTGAAGCTTTCTTT.

The chain uses TRBV28 and TRBJ1-5, with 8 nucleotides matching TRBD1. The CDR3 is made up of 17 amino acids. Germline CDR1 is MDHEN and CDR2 is SYDVKM. Trimming removed 5 bases from V and 2 bases from J; junction bases left unmatched: 11. The CDR3 DNA sequence: TGTGCCAGCAGTCTCTTCCAGACAGGGGTTGGCAATCAGCCCCAGCATTTT. Amino acids: CASSLFQTGVGNQPQHF.

The chain recombines TRBV7-8 with TRBJ1-4; D is unclear. Trimming took off 1 base at V and 2 bases at J, with 11 bases between the two ends. The CDR3 covers 16 residues. The germline V gene has CDR1 SGHVS and CDR2 FQNEAQ. The CDR3: CASSLGGSLTNEKLFF. The DNA for the CDR3 is TGTGCCAGCAGCTTAGGCGGCAGCCTCACTAATGAAAAACTGTTTTTT.

The V call is TRBV2, the J call TRBJ2-6; 9 nucleotides agree with TRBD1. This CDR3 has 15 residues. Germline assignment: CDR1 SNHLY and CDR2 FYNNEI. With V trimmed by 6 bases and J by 1 base, 1 base remained unmatched. In nucleotides, the CDR3 is TGTGCCAGCAGCGACAGGGGGTCTGGGGCCAACGTCCTGACTTTC. Amino acid sequence: CASSDRGSGANVLTF. The entire variable domain, with the rest obtained from reference TRBV2 and TRBJ2-6, is as follows: EPEVTQTPSHQVTQMGQEVILRCVPISNHLYFYWYRQILGQKVEFLVSFYNNEISEKSEIFDDQFSVERPDGSNFTLKIRSTKLEDSAMYFCASSDRGSGANVLTFGAGSRLTVL.

The DNA for the CDR3 is TGTGCCAGCAGTCGGGGACAGATGCAGGATGGCTACACCTTC. Translation: CASSRGQMQDGYTF. The gene calls are TRBV25-1 and TRBJ1-2; TRBD1 agrees at 7 bases. The CDR3 has 14 residues. CDR1 and CDR2 (germline): MGHDK, SYGVNS. J gave up 6 bases and V 5 bases, and 9 bases lay outside the gene matches.

This clone was counted between two and nine times. The chain joins TRBV3-1 (or the pseudogene TRBV3-2) to TRBJ1-1, with D unclear. V dropped 3 bases and J dropped 5 bases, with 4 bases sitting between them. The germline V gene encodes CDR1 LGHDT and CDR2 YNNKEL (reference sequence). The CDR3 loop spans 11 amino acids. CDR3 in DNA: TGTGCCAGCAGCCAGAGGACTGAAGCTTTCTTT. As protein: CASSQRTEAFF.

The chain uses TRBV28 and TRBJ1-4, with 7 bases lining up with TRBD1. Unmatched junction bases numbered 9, after V lost 6 bases and J lost 5 bases. The CDR3 covers 15 residues. The germline V gene encodes CDR1 MDHEN and CDR2 SYDVKM. CDR3: CASSVPGQRNEKLFF. The CDR3 DNA reads as TGTGCCAGCAGCGTACCGGGACAGCGGAATGAAAAACTGTTTTTT.

The J gene is TRBJ1-1, the V gene TRBV2; D is ambiguous. This CDR3 is 15 amino acids long. Germline loops: CDR1 SNHLY, CDR2 FYNNEI. Trimming removed 1 base at V and 1 base at J, with 10 bases between. This chain's CDR3 is CASSEESSGNTEAFF. CDR3 DNA sequence: TGTGCCAGCAGTGAAGAAAGTTCGGGGAACACTGAAGCTTTCTTT.

This clone was seen a single time. V gene TRBV2 combines with J gene TRBJ2-7; maybe TRBD1 (6 bases). Germline V gives CDR1 SNHLY, CDR2 FYNNEI. Between the trimmed V and J ends, which lost 7 bases and 3 bases, there was a span of 10 bases. The length of the CDR3 is 12 residues. The CDR3 region is CASTGDGYEQYF. In nucleotides, the CDR3 is TGTGCCAGCACAGGGGATGGCTACGAGCAGTACTTC. Complete variable domain (other parts from reference TRBV2 and TRBJ2-7): EPEVTQTPSHQVTQMGQEVILRCVPISNHLYFYWYRQILGQKVEFLVSFYNNEISEKSEIFDDQFSVERPDGSNFTLKIRSTKLEDSAMYFCASTGDGYEQYFGPGTRLTVT.

J is TRBJ2-1 and V is TRBV2, with 9 positions matching TRBD2. The junction had 3 bases not matched to a gene; V was cut back by 6 bases and J by 12 bases. Germline-derived CDR1 and CDR2 are SNHLY and FYNNEI. CDR3 length equals 11 residues. CDR3 protein: CASRDSGGQFF. The DNA for the CDR3 is TGTGCCAGCAGGGATAGCGGGGGGCAGTTCTTC.